This T cell receptor (beta chain) emerged from a study of glioma-infiltrating T cells. The germline V gene has CDR1 SGHTA and CDR2 FQGNSA. The length of the CDR3 is 15 residues. The germline V and J ends were trimmed by 1 base and 3 bases, with 13 bases remaining between them. TCR alpha and beta CDR3 regions were amplified from RNA using iRepertoire nested multiplex PCR. Tissue mRNA or PBMC total RNA, 100-400 ng, went into one-step reverse transcription and amplification. TCRdb used MiXCR to reprocess the multiplex PCR reads, holding one entry per CDR3 protein. The sample holds 150,000 or so distinct CDR3 sequences, roughly two fifths seen once. This clonotype was seen repeatedly, ten times or more.

This chain joins TRBV7-2 and TRBJ2-7, with TRBD1 as a possible D gene (5 bases). This sequence originates from a human donor with low-grade glioma or glioblastoma, undergoing nonglioma brain surgery, or in good health (not recorded which). Sequencing was done on a sample of glioma tissue, nonneoplastic brain tissue, or PBMCs (not recorded which). The CDR3 reads CASSLVSDTNYEQYF. Written as DNA, the CDR3 is TGTGCCAGCAGCTTAGTTTCGGACACAAACTACGAGCAGTACTTC.